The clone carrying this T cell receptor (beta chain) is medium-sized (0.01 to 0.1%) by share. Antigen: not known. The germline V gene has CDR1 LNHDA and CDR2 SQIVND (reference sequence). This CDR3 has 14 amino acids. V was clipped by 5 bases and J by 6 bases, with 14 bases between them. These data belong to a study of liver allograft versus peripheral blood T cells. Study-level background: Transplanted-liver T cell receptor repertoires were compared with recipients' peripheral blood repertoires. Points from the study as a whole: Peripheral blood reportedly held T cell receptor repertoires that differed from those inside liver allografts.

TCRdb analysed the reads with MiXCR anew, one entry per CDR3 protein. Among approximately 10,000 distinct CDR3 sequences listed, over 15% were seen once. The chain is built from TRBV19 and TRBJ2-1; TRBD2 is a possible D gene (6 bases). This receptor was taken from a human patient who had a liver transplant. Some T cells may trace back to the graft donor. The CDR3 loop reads CASSAPGLFNEQFF. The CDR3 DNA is TGTGCCAGTAGTGCCCCGGGACTGTTCAATGAGCAGTTCTTC.